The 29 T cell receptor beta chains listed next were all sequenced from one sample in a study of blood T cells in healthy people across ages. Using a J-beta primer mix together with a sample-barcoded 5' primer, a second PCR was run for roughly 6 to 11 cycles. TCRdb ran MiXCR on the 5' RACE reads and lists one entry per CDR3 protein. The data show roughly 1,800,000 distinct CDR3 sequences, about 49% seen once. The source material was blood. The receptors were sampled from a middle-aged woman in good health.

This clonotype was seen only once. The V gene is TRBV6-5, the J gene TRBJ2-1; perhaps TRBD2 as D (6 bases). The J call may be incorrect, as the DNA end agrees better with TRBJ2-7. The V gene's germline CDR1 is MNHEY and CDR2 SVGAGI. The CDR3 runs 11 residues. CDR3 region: CAARGLYEQYF. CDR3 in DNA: TGTGCCGCCCGGGGGTTATATGAGCAGTACTTC.

The CDR3: CASIQVGANTEAFF. The DNA for the CDR3 is TGTGCCAGCATCCAGGTGGGGGCAAACACTGAAGCTTTCTTT. The genes are TRBV4-2 and TRBJ1-1, with a tentative D call TRBD1 (6 bases). CDR3 size: 14 residues. Germline assignment: CDR1 LGHNA and CDR2 YNFKEQ. Trimming removed 7 bases at V and 2 bases at J, with 14 bases between.

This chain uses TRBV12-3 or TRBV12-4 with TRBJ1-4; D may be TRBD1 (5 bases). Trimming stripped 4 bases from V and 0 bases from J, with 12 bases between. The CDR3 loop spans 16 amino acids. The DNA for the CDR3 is TGTGCCAGCAGTTGGGGCTCGGCATCAACTAATGAAAAACTGTTTTTT. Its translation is CASSWGSASTNEKLFF.

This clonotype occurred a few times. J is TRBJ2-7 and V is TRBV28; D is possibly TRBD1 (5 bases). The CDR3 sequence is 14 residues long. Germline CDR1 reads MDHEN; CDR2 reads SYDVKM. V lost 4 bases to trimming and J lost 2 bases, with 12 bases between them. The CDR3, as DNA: TGTGCCAGCAGTTCTCAACAGGCCCCCTACGAGCAGTACTTC. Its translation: CASSSQQAPYEQYF.

The CDR3 loop reads CSVEQGTGQPQHF. The DNA of the CDR3 is TGCAGCGTTGAACAGGGTACGGGTCAGCCCCAGCATTTT. The rearrangement links TRBV29-1 to TRBJ1-5, with D tentatively TRBD1 (5 bases). Germline V gene sequence: CDR1 SQVTM, CDR2 ANQGSEA. Trimming left V 2 bases short and J 6 bases short, with 11 bases between. This CDR3 contains 13 residues.

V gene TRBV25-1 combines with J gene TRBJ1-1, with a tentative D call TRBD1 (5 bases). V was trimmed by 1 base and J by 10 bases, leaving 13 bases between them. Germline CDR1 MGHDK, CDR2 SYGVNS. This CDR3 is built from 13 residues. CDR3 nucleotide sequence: TGTGCCAGCAGTGAATTAGCTGCAGGGCGAGCTTTCTTT. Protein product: CASSELAAGRAFF. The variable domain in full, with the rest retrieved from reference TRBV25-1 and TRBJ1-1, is EADIYQTPRYLVIGTGKKITLECSQTMGHDKMYWYQQDPGMELHLIHYSYGVNSTEKGDLSSESTVSRIRTEHFPLTLESARPSHTSQYLCASSELAAGRAFFGQGTRLTVV.

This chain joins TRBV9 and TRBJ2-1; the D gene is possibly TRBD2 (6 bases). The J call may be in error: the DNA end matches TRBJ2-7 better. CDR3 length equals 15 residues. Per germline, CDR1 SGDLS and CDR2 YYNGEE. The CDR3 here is CASSVGGASYNEQYF. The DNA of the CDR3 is TGTGCCAGCAGCGTCGGCGGGGCCTCCTACAATGAGCAGTACTTC.

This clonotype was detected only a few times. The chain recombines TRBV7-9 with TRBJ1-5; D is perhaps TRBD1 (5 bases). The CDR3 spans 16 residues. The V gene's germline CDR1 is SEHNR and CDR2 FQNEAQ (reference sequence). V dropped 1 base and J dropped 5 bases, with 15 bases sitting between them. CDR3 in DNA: TGTGCCAGCAGCTTAGGGGCAGGGAAGACCTATCAGCCCCAGCATTTT. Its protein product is CASSLGAGKTYQPQHF.

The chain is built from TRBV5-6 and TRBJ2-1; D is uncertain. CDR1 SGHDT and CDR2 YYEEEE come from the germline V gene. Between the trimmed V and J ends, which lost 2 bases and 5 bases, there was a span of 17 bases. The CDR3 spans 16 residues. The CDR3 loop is CASSLPGQNLNNEQFF. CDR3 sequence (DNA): TGTGCCAGCAGCTTACCCGGGCAAAATCTTAACAATGAGCAGTTCTTC.

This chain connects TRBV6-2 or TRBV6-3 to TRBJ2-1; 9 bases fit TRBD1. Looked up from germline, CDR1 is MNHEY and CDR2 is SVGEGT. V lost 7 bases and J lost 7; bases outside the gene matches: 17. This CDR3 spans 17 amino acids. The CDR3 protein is CASIRQGGQKAENEQFF. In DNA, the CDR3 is TGTGCCAGCATTAGACAGGGGGGGCAGAAAGCCGAAAATGAGCAGTTCTTC.

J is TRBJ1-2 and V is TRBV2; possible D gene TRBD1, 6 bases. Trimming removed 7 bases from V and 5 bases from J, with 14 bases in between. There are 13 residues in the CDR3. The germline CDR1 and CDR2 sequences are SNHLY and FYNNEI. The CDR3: CASKGGQGYGYTF. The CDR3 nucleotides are TGTGCCAGCAAAGGGGGGCAGGGATATGGCTACACCTTC. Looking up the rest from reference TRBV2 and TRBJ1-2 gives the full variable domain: EPEVTQTPSHQVTQMGQEVILRCVPISNHLYFYWYRQILGQKVEFLVSFYNNEISEKSEIFDDQFSVERPDGSNFTLKIRSTKLEDSAMYFCASKGGQGYGYTFGSGTRLTVV.

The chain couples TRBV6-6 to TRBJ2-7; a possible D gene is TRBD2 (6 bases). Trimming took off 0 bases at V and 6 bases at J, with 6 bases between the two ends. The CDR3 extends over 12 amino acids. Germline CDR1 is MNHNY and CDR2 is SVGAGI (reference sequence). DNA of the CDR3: TGTGCCAGCAGTTACTCGGGACTCGAGCAGTACTTC. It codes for CASSYSGLEQYF.

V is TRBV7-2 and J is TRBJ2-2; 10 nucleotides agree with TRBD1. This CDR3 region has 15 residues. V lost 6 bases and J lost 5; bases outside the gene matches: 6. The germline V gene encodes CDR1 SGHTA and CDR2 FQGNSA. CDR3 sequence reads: CASRPTGGNTGELFF. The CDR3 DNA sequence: TGTGCCAGCAGGCCGACAGGGGGCAATACCGGGGAGCTGTTTTTT.

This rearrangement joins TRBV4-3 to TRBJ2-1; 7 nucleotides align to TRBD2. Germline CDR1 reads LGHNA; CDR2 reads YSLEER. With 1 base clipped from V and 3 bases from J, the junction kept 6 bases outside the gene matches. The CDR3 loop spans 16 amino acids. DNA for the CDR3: TGCGCCAGCAGCCAAGGATCAAGCGGGGACTACAATGAGCAGTTCTTC. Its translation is CASSQGSSGDYNEQFF.

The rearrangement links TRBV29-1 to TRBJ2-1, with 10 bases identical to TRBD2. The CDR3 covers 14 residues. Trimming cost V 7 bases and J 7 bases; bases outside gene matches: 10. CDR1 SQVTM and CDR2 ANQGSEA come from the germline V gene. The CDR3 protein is CSAGAGGPRNEQFF. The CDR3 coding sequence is TGCAGCGCCGGAGCGGGGGGGCCAAGGAATGAGCAGTTCTTC.

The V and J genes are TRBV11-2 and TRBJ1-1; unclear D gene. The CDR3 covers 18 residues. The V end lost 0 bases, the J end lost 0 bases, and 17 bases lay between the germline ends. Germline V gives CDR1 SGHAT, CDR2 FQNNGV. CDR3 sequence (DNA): TGTGCCAGCAGCTTAGATCAATTTAGGAACAGACTGAACACTGAAGCTTTCTTT. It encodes CASSLDQFRNRLNTEAFF.

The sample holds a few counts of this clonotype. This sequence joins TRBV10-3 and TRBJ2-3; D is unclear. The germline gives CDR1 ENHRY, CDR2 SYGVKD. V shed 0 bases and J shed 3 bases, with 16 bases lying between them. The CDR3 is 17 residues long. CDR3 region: CAISESPTPVWTDTQYF. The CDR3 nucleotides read TGTGCCATCAGTGAGTCGCCTACCCCTGTGTGGACAGATACGCAGTATTTT.

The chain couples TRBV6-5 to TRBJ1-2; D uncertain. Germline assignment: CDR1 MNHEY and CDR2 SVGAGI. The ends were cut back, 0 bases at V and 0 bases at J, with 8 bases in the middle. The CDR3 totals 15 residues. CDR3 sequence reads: CASSYSNHANYGYTF. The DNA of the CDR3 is TGTGCCAGCAGTTACTCGAACCACGCTAACTATGGCTACACCTTC.

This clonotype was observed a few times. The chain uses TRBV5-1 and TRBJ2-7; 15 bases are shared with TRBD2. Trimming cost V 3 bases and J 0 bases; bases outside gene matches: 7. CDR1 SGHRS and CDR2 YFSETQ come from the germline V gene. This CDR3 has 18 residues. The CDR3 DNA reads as TGCGCCAGCAGCTGGGGACTAGCGGGGGGCCCTAGCTCCTACGAGCAGTACTTC. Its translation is CASSWGLAGGPSSYEQYF.

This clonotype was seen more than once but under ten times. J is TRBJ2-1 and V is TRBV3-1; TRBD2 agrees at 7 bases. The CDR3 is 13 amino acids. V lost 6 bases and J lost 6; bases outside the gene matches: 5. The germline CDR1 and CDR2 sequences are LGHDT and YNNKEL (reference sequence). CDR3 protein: CASSARTSNEQFF. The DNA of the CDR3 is TGTGCCAGCAGTGCCCGGACTAGCAATGAGCAGTTCTTC.

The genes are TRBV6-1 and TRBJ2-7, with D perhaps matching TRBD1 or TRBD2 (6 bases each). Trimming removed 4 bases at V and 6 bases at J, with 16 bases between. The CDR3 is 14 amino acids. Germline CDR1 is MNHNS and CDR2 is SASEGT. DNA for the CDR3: TGTGCCAGCAGTGTTTTTGAGGGGGGAAGCGAGCAGTACTTC. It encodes CASSVFEGGSEQYF.

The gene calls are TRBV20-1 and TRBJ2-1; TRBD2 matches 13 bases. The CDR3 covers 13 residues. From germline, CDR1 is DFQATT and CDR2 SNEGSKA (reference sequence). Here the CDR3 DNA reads TGCAGCACCGGGACTAGCGGGGACAATGAGCAGTTCTTC. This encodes CSTGTSGDNEQFF.

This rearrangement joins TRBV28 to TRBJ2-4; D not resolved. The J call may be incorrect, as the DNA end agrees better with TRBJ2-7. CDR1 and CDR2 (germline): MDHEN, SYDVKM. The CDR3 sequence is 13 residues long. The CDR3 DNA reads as TGTGCCAGCAGTGCGACGAGTACCTACGAGCAGTACTTC. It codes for CASSATSTYEQYF.

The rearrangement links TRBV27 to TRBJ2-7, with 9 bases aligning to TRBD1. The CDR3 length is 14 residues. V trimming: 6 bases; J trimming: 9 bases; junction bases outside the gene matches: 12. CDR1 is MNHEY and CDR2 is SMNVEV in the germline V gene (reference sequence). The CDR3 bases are TGTGCCAGCAGCTTAACAGGGGGCCTAGGTTTGCAGTACTTC. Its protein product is CASSLTGGLGLQYF.

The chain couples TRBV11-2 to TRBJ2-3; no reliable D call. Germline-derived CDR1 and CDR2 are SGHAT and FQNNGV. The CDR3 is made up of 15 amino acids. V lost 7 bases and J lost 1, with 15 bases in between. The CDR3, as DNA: TGTGCCAGCAACACCGAAGGATATGGCACAGATACGCAGTATTTT. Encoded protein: CASNTEGYGTDTQYF.

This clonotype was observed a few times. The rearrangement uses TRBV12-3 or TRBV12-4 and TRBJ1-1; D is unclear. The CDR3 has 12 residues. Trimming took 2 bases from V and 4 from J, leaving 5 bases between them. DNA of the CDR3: TGTGCCAGCAGTTTAAGGTCCACTGAAGCTTTCTTT. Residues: CASSLRSTEAFF.

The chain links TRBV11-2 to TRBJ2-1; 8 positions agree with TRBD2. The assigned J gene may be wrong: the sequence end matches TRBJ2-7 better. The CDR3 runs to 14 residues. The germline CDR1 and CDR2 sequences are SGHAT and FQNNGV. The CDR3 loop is CASRQLAANNEQYF. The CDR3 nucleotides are TGTGCCAGCAGACAACTAGCGGCGAACAATGAGCAGTACTTC.

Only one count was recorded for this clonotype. In DNA, the CDR3 is TGTGCCAGCAGTGAACCAGGGACAGGACGAAGGGAGACCCAGTACTTC. Amino acids: CASSEPGTGRRETQYF. The V and J genes are TRBV25-1 and TRBJ2-5; TRBD1 matches at 8 bases. V lost 2 bases and J lost 5; bases outside the gene matches: 10. CDR3 length equals 16 residues. Germline V CDR1 and CDR2: MGHDK, SYGVNS.

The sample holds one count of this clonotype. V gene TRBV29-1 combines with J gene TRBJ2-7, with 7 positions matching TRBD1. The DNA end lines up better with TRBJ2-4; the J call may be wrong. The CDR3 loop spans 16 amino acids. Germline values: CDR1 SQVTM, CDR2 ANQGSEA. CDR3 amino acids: CSVEGRDSRGRNIQYF. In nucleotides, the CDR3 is TGCAGCGTTGAAGGCAGGGACAGTCGAGGCAGAAACATTCAGTACTTC.